One and the same sample provided the 10 T cell receptor beta chains below, sequenced in a study of shared clonotypes between healthy human individuals. TCRdb keeps only in-frame clones here, not all; method: immunoSEQ multiplex PCR. Of 780,000 or so clones in the sample, approximately 72% are singletons; the top ten hold approximately 1.8%. The sequenced sample was memory CD4+ T cells sorted from blood. Subset in this sample: CD45RA-negative fraction. Source of these receptors: a woman aged 25 to 39 in good health.

This clone came up once. This sequence joins TRBV11-2 and TRBJ2-7; 7 nucleotides agree with TRBD1. CDR3 size: 14 residues. V was pared by 3 bases and J by 5 bases, with 7 bases of the junction left unmatched. CDR1 and CDR2 (germline): SGHAT, FQNNGV. The DNA of the CDR3 is TGTGCCAGCAGCTTCATGACAGGGCGGGACGAGCAGTACTTC. Its translation is CASSFMTGRDEQYF.

The chain uses TRBV7-8 and TRBJ1-1, with 7 bases that match TRBD1. The V gene end was trimmed by 5 bases and the J gene end by 11 bases; junction bases not matched to a gene: 17. In germline, CDR1 is SGHVS, CDR2 FQNEAQ. The length of the CDR3 is 15 residues. CDR3: CASSPNRGPSLFAFF. Here the CDR3 DNA reads TGTGCCAGCAGCCCAAACAGGGGACCATCGCTATTCGCTTTCTTT.

The chain uses TRBV28 and TRBJ2-7; 13 bases map to TRBD2. The CDR3 runs 16 residues. Trimming at V came to 5 bases and at J to 7 bases, leaving 11 bases not matched to a gene. Per the germline V gene, CDR1 is MDHEN and CDR2 is SYDVKM. CDR3 sequence: CASSPPGLAGKREQYF. The CDR3 DNA reads TGTGCCAGCAGTCCGCCGGGACTAGCGGGAAAACGGGAGCAGTACTTC.

The chain has TRBV5-1 and TRBJ1-1; possibly TRBD1 for D (5 bases). Germline assignment: CDR1 SGHRS and CDR2 YFSETQ. V lost 3 bases and J 1 base, leaving 10 bases between the germline ends. There are 14 residues in the CDR3. The CDR3 nucleotides are TGCGCCAGCAGCTCGTGGGGGAGGAACACTGAAGCTTTCTTT. The encoded protein is CASSSWGRNTEAFF.

This clone was counted at least ten times. Other DNA sequences in the sample encode the same CDR3. The J gene is TRBJ1-2, the V gene TRBV19; 7 positions agree with TRBD1. V gave up 3 bases and J gave up 2 bases; unmatched junction bases: 3. Germline values: CDR1 LNHDA, CDR2 SQIVND (reference sequence). The CDR3 length is 14 residues. The CDR3 loop reads CASSIRTGNYGYTF. The CDR3 region has the DNA TGTGCCAGTAGTATCCGGACAGGAAACTATGGCTACACCTTC.

The rearrangement uses TRBV5-4 and TRBJ1-1, with D maybe TRBD1 (5 bases). V shed 0 bases and J shed 4 bases, with 13 bases lying between them. Germline V lookup: CDR1 SGHNT, CDR2 YYREEE (reference sequence). The CDR3 sequence is 15 residues long. The CDR3 DNA sequence: TGTGCCAGCAGCTTGGGAAGGTGGGGGGGCACTGAAGCTTTCTTT. As protein: CASSLGRWGGTEAFF.

CDR3 sequence: CASRPRGTGSRTGDTQYF. In nucleotides, the CDR3 is TGTGCCAGCAGGCCCCGGGGGACAGGGAGTCGGACGGGAGATACGCAGTATTTT. The chain is built from TRBV7-9 and TRBJ2-3; 9 bases match TRBD1. The V and J ends lost 6 bases and 5 bases, in that order; junction bases with no gene match: 18. Germline loops: CDR1 SEHNR, CDR2 FQNEAQ (reference sequence). The CDR3 is 18 amino acids.

The rearrangement joins TRBV29-1 to TRBJ1-1, with TRBD1 identical over 9 bases. Germline V gene sequence: CDR1 SQVTM, CDR2 ANQGSEA. The ends lost 6 bases at V and 10 bases at J; junction bases unmatched: 15. The CDR3 runs to 14 residues. The CDR3 spells CSVGTGTGYNGAFF. CDR3 sequence (DNA): TGCAGCGTCGGTACCGGGACAGGGTATAACGGAGCTTTCTTT.

This clone was found a few times. The rearrangement uses TRBV5-1 and TRBJ2-2; D gene unclear. The V gene lost 4 bases and the J gene lost 4 bases, with 14 bases spanning the gap. CDR3 length: 15 residues. The germline V gene has CDR1 SGHRS and CDR2 YFSETQ. DNA of the CDR3: TGCGCCAGCAGCCCCGACAATGGAGCCACCGGGGAGCTGTTTTTT. Amino acid sequence: CASSPDNGATGELFF.

The J gene is TRBJ2-1, the V gene TRBV6-4; 9 bases line up with TRBD2. The germline V gene encodes CDR1 MRHNA and CDR2 SNTAGT. V lost 4 bases and J lost 0; bases outside the gene matches: 1. CDR3 length: 15 residues. CDR3 region: CASSVTSGSYNEQFF. CDR3 DNA sequence: TGTGCCAGCAGTGTGACTAGCGGCTCCTACAATGAGCAGTTCTTC.